The rows below give T cell receptor beta chains drawn from one sample of a study of breast tumors, draining lymph nodes, adjacent tissues. TCRdb independently ran MiXCR on the multiplex PCR reads; one entry per CDR3 protein. The table shows approximately 300,000 distinct CDR3 sequences, with 30% to 35% occurring only once. The sample taken for sequencing was axillary lymph node tissue. The receptor source for this set is a female donor with breast cancer. Some clones in this sample may be carry-over from other donors' samples. Each CDR3 is given with its conserved first and last residue. Fields, in order: D gene, V gene, J gene, clone size, CDR3 DNA, CDR3 protein. A D gene is named only where the DNA matches it firmly. Clone size is not always given. Where it is, it says once, few, many or a class for expanded clones.

TRBD2	TRBV9	TRBJ2-5	many	TGTGCCAGCAGCGTAGCTCCTAGCGGCGTGACCCAGTACTTC	CASSVAPSGVTQYF
TRBD2	TRBV20-1	TRBJ2-1	NA	TGCAGTGCTAGGTCCAGCGGGAGTGTCACTGAGCAGTTCTTC	CSARSSGSVTEQFF
NA	TRBV5-5	TRBJ1-1	NA	TGTGCCAGCAGCCACACCGGCCGGGACACTAAAGCTTTCTTT	CASSHTGRDTKAFF
NA	TRBV30	TRBJ2-3	few	TGTGCCTATCGAGGGGACACAGATACGCAGTATTTT	CAYRGDTDTQYF
NA	TRBV2	TRBJ2-1	many	TGTGCCAGCAGTGTTTACGTCAATGAGCAGTTCTTC	CASSVYVNEQFF
TRBD1	TRBV20-1	TRBJ2-7	NA	TGCAGTGCTAGAAAGGGGACAGGGGCGGCCGAGCAGTACTTC	CSARKGTGAAEQYF
NA	TRBV7-2	TRBJ2-3	many	TGTGCCAGCAGTGGGGGAGGTACAGATACGCAGTATTTT	CASSGGGTDTQYF
TRBD1	TRBV6-1	TRBJ1-2	NA	TGTGCCAGCAGTGAAAGGGGCAGGGGGGGGTATGGCTACACCTTC	CASSERGRGGYGYTF
NA	TRBV2	TRBJ2-2	NA	TGTGCCAGCAGTGACTCCAGGGTGAGGCAGGGTCTAACCTCGAACACCGGGGAGCTGTTTTTT	CASSDSRVRQGLTSNTGELFF
NA	TRBV20-1	TRBJ1-1	NA	TGCAGTGCTAGAGATTGGGGAGCGTGGACTGAAGCTTTCTTT	CSARDWGAWTEAFF
NA	TRBV30	TRBJ1-6	many	TGTGCCTGGAGGCGGCTGGGCTCACCCCTCCACTTT	CAWRRLGSPLHF
TRBD2	TRBV3-1	TRBJ2-1	many	TGTGCCAGCAGCCTAGCGGGAGGGTTTGAGCAGTTCTTC	CASSLAGGFEQFF
NA	TRBV9	TRBJ2-3	many	TGTGCCAGCAGCCCAACAGGGAACACGGGAGGCCCACCGGATACGCAGTATTTT	CASSPTGNTGGPPDTQYF
NA	TRBV20-1	TRBJ2-2	many	TGCAGTGCTACCCCTGGCAGGGCAATCGGGGAGCTGTTTTTT	CSATPGRAIGELFF
NA	TRBV20-1	TRBJ2-5	many	TGCAGTGCTTACCGGGACCAAGAAGAGACCCAGTACTTC	CSAYRDQEETQYF
NA	TRBV29-1	TRBJ1-4	many	TGCAGCGTTGAAGACAGGGGTGAAAAACTGTTTTTT	CSVEDRGEKLFF
TRBD1	TRBV7-9	TRBJ1-6	many	TGTGCCGGGAATACAGGGGTTTCACCCCTCCACTTT	CAGNTGVSPLHF
TRBD1	TRBV28	TRBJ1-2	NA	TGTGCCAGCAGGACCACAGGGGTGGGGAACAATGGCTACACCTTC	CASRTTGVGNNGYTF
TRBD2	TRBV6-1	TRBJ2-7	many	TGTGCCAGCCTTACTGGGGGGAGGGCCGACGAGCAGTACTTC	CASLTGGRADEQYF
TRBD2	TRBV12-3/TRBV12-4	TRBJ2-1	NA	TGTGCCAGCAGTTTATTCGCGGGAGGCTCCTACAATGAGCAGTTCTTC	CASSLFAGGSYNEQFF
NA	TRBV7-2	TRBJ2-5	NA	TGCGCCAGCAGAGTTGGCCCCCTACAAGAGACCCAGTACTTC	CASRVGPLQETQYF
TRBD2	TRBV20-1	TRBJ2-3	NA	TGCAGTGCTAGAGATCTGATCGGGGGGAGTACAGATACGCAGTATTTT	CSARDLIGGSTDTQYF
NA	TRBV5-4	TRBJ1-6	many	TGTGCCAGCAGCTTGTCAACAGGGAATAATTCACCCCTCCACTTT	CASSLSTGNNSPLHF
TRBD2	TRBV2	TRBJ2-4	few	TGTGCCAGCAGTGAAGTAGGGGGACTAGCGGCAGCCAAAAACATTCAGTACTTC	CASSEVGGLAAAKNIQYF
TRBD2	TRBV20-1	TRBJ2-7	many	TGCAGTGCTAGAGTACTAGCGGGAGGCGAGCAGTACTTC	CSARVLAGGEQYF
NA	TRBV12-5	TRBJ1-4	NA	TGTGCTAGTGGCCCATCAGTTGCAACTAATGAAGAATTGTTTTTT	CASGPSVATNEELFF
NA	TRBV28	TRBJ1-1	few	TGTGCCAGCAGCCAAGCGGGCAGTGAAGCTTTCTTT	CASSQAGSEAFF
TRBD2	TRBV7-7	TRBJ2-1	many	TGTGCTAGCAGCGAACTAGCGGGAGTGGGGGGGCAGTTCTTC	CASSELAGVGGQFF
TRBD2	TRBV3-1	TRBJ2-7	NA	TGTGCCAGCAGCCAAGCCCGCTCCCGACTAGCGGGGGACTACGAGCAGTACTTC	CASSQARSRLAGDYEQYF
NA	TRBV2	TRBJ2-5	many	TGTGCCAGCAGTCCTCGAGGACAGACCCAAGAGACCCAGTACTTC	CASSPRGQTQETQYF
NA	TRBV9	TRBJ2-3	NA	TGTGCCAGCAGCGGGAGGGCCCCAGATACGCAGTATTTT	CASSGRAPDTQYF
TRBD1	TRBV13	TRBJ1-4	NA	TGTGCCGGAAAAACAGGGGGCCTCGATGAAAAACTGTTTTTT	CAGKTGGLDEKLFF
NA	TRBV15	TRBJ2-3	NA	TGTGCCACCAGCAGAGTAGGGGGGAGGGCCTATGAGCAGTATTTT	CATSRVGGRAYEQYF
TRBD2	TRBV7-6	TRBJ2-7	many	TGTGCCAGCAGTTTGCTAGCGGGAGGGGAGTACGAGCAGTACTTC	CASSLLAGGEYEQYF
NA	TRBV30	TRBJ1-2	many	TGTGCCTGGAGTGGGGCTTATGGCTACACCTTC	CAWSGAYGYTF
NA	TRBV15	TRBJ2-3	NA	TGTGCCACCAGCTCCCCCAGCTTTCCTACGCAGTATTTT	CATSSPSFPTQYF
NA	TRBV3-1	TRBJ1-4	many	TGTGCCAGCAGCCGGACCCTAAATGAAAAACTGTTTTTT	CASSRTLNEKLFF
NA	TRBV19	TRBJ2-3	NA	TGTGCCAGTACCCCCCAAGCTGAGTACACAGATACGCAGTATTTT	CASTPQAEYTDTQYF
NA	TRBV15	TRBJ2-2	many	TGTGCCACCAGGGGGCGAGGGTACACCGGGGAGCTGTTTTTT	CATRGRGYTGELFF
NA	TRBV6-5	TRBJ2-1	many	TGTGCCAGCAGTTGGGACAATGAGCAGTTCTTC	CASSWDNEQFF
TRBD2	TRBV6-2/TRBV6-3	TRBJ2-7	NA	TGTGCCAGCAGCCTGACTAGCGGTCTCCACGAGCAGTACTTC	CASSLTSGLHEQYF